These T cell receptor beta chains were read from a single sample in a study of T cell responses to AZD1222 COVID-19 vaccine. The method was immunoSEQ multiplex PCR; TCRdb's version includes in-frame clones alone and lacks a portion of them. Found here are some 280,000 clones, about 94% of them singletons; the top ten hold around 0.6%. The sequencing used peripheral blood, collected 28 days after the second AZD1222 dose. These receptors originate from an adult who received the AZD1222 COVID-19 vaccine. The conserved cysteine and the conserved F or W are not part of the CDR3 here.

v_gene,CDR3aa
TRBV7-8,ASSWYRENTGELF
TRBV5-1,ASSLGRDSQATNEKLF
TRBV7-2,ASSVQGLQETQY
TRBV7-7,ASSQLGTSGVNEQF
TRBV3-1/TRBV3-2,ASSPRQVSGELF
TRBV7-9,ASRGSATNEKLF
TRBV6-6,ASSYSRDSRYEQY
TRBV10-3,AISESVNQPQH
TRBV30,AWSVGAGGAYEQY
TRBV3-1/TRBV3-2,ASSQGSWASNYGYT
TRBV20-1,SASALNIQY
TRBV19,ASSIDHGRGYEQY
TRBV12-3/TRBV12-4,ASSYGGTGGYT
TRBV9,ASSVDGASHTQY
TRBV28,ASSLGGADTQY
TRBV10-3,AISESNRGGTEAF
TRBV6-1,ASSEPQPQH
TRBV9,ASSAQGTAVWGYT
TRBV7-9,ASSLGQGTEAF
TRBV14,ASSQGQARGYT
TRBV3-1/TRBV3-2,ASSLGGAFKEKLF
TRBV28,ASRPVMTLGKLF
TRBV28,ASSFWGFGYT
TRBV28,ASSTGTAYGYT
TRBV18,ASSPDRDLYGYT
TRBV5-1,ASSLASGSQETQY
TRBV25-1,ASSEGRTVTGYT
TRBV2,ASSGQPNTEAF
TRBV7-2,ASSLVAGEQY
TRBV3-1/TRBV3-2,ASSQDFRPEGEAF
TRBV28,ASSLGLSEAF
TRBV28,ASSGAASSGANVLT
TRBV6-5,ASSLSLSSGYT
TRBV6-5,ASSYWLGTEAF
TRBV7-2,ASSFLGSWVPDNEQF
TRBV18,ASSPRIPGTGGLSEAF
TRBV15,ATSRGPSGADGYT
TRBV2,ASSETPGGYSPLH
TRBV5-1,ASSSGLAGSSGTQY
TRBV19,ASRQSSGNTIY
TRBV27,ASSFMRIIQLLYGYT
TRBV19,ASSIPMKWSAGDGYGYT
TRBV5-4,ASGLAGADEQF
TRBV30,AWRSRGDPYEQY
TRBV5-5,ASSLGATSGELF